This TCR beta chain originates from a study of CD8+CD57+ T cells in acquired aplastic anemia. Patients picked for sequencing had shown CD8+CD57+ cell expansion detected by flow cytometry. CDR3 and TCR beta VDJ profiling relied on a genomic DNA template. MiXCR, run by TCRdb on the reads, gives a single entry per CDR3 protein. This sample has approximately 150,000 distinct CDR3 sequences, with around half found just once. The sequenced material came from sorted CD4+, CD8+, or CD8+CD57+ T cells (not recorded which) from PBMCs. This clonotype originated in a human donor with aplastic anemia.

The CDR3 spells CASSTLASETQYF. The DNA of the CDR3 is TGTGCCAGCAGCACATTAGCTTCGGAGACCCAGTACTTC. The rearrangement joins TRBV7-6 to TRBJ2-5; D not certain. Germline CDR1 reads SGHVS; CDR2 reads FNYEAQ. V was shortened by 5 bases and J by 5 bases, with 12 bases between the two germline ends. The CDR3 is made up of 13 amino acids.